This TCR beta chain is from a study of blood T cell repertoires in COVID-19. Study overall: From the United States, Italy and Spain came samples of acute and convalescent COVID-19. PBMCs, B-cell-depleted T cells, or T cells provided the cDNA or gDNA that made up the material.

In the original workflow: It was from reference gene primer amplification that nucleated cell counts were estimated. Only in-frame clones appear in the TCRdb table, and some are missing; sequencing was by immunoSEQ multiplex PCR. That table furnishes V, J and clone size, whereas the DNA furnished D and trimming. This repertoire shows 60,000 to 70,000 clones, around 86% found once; its top ten account for 1.4%. A word on this clone: Its ends do not fully match the called genes, so a read error is possible.

The CDR3 length is 13 residues. Germline-derived CDR1 and CDR2 are LNHDA and SQIVND (reference sequence). The source is a woman aged 55-75 years with acute or convalescent COVID-19. The chain recombines TRBV19 with TRBJ1-1; D is unresolved. What was sequenced was peripheral blood. The CDR3, as DNA: TGTGCCAGTAGTATCCCAGCGAACGCTGAAGCTTTCTTT. Translation: CASSIPANAEAFF.